Presented here are 25 T cell receptor beta chains from one specimen sequenced in a study of beta chain features in type 1 diabetes. The study's findings and limits: Among patients with Type 1 diabetes, TCRB CDR3s were moderately but significantly shorter in every one of the four CD4+ subsets.

No antigen is known for these receptors. The investigators reverse transcribed all of the isolated RNA, so they sequenced expressed TCRB transcripts. The assay was immunoSEQ multiplex PCR, and TCRdb's table has in-frame clones only and misses some. The top ten clones hold roughly 0.99% of a sample with around 340,000 clones, around 9.3% of them seen once. The specimen was central memory CD4+ T cells from blood. These receptors all stem from a man in his thirties or forties with type 1 diabetes.

This clone was found a few times. The chain combines TRBV19 with TRBJ1-5; tentative D call: TRBD1 (5 bases). In germline, CDR1 is LNHDA, CDR2 SQIVND (reference sequence). The germline V and J ends were trimmed by 3 bases and 0 bases, with 9 bases remaining between them. The CDR3 length is 15 residues. The CDR3 loop reads CASSIRQISNQPQHF. The CDR3 bases are TGTGCCAGTAGTATTAGACAGATTAGCAATCAGCCCCAGCATTTT.

In its sample, this clone was seen a few times. The rearrangement uses TRBV9 and TRBJ1-2, with D hard to call. The V and J ends lost 1 base and 1 base respectively, with 5 bases between them. Germline-derived CDR1 and CDR2 are SGDLS and YYNGEE. The CDR3 contains 13 residues. DNA for the CDR3: TGTGCCAGCAGCGTATCCGTTAACTATGGCTACACCTTC. Translated: CASSVSVNYGYTF.

As for this clone: In the same sample, other DNA sequences code for this CDR3. The V gene is TRBV7-2, the J gene TRBJ2-4; no clear D gene. Germline V lookup: CDR1 SGHTA, CDR2 FQGNSA. The V end was cut by 0 bases, the J end by 6 bases, with 6 bases between. This CDR3 comprises 13 residues. CDR3 nucleotide sequence: TGTGCCAGCAGCTTAGCAGGCGGAAACATTCAGTACTTC. This sequence encodes CASSLAGGNIQYF.

The rearrangement links TRBV5-8 to TRBJ2-2, with D unclear. CDR1 SGHTS and CDR2 YDEGEE come from the germline V gene. V lost 0 bases and J 4 bases, leaving 10 bases between the germline ends. The CDR3 has 15 residues. In nucleotides, the CDR3 is TGTGCCAGCAGCTTGGGGGCCTCGAGCACCGGGGAGCTGTTTTTT. Translation gives CASSLGASSTGELFF.

This clone was picked up many times. This chain uses TRBV7-9 with TRBJ2-1, with 9 bases lining up with TRBD2. The CDR3 totals 16 residues. Looked up from germline, CDR1 is SEHNR and CDR2 is FQNEAQ (reference sequence). V was pared by 4 bases and J by 8 bases, with 12 bases of the junction left unmatched. The CDR3 bases are TGTGCCAGCAGCTCCCAAGAGGGACTAGCTAACGATGAGCAGTTCTTC. This sequence encodes CASSSQEGLANDEQFF.

This clone has ten or more counts. The genes are TRBV2 and TRBJ2-6; no reliable D call. Germline lookup yields CDR1 SNHLY and CDR2 FYNNEI. Trimming took off 2 bases at V and 2 bases at J, with 7 bases between the two ends. The CDR3 sequence is 15 residues long. The CDR3: CASSENAAGANVLTF. DNA of the CDR3: TGTGCCAGCAGTGAAAACGCGGCTGGGGCCAACGTCCTGACTTTC.

The chain is built from TRBV27 and TRBJ1-1; D ambiguous. Germline lookup yields CDR1 MNHEY and CDR2 SMNVEV (reference sequence). V shed 3 bases and J shed 1 base, with 12 bases lying between them. The CDR3 consists of 15 residues. CDR3 in DNA: TGTGCCAGCAGTTTGGACTCCCGACGGAACACTGAAGCTTTCTTT. Encoded protein: CASSLDSRRNTEAFF.

This clone has just a few counts. This sequence joins TRBV6-1 and TRBJ1-4; weak D call: TRBD1 (6 bases). The CDR3 loop spans 11 amino acids. Trimming pared 6 bases from V and 13 bases from J, leaving 12 bases between. Per germline, CDR1 MNHNS and CDR2 SASEGT. CDR3 nucleotides: TGTGCCAGCAGCGGAGAGACAGGACTGTTTTTT. It specifies CASSGETGLFF.

The gene calls are TRBV21-1 and TRBJ1-5; TRBD1 reflects the table's D call only, with no check against the DNA. TRBV21-1 is a recognized pseudogene. The CDR3 extends over 16 amino acids. The CDR3 sequence is CASSTLGQGSNQPQHF. As DNA, the CDR3 is TGTGCCAGCAGCACACTCGGACAGGGGAGCAATCAGCCCCAGCATTTT.

This clone came up a few times. The gene calls are TRBV30 and TRBJ2-3; no firm D call. Germline V gene lookup returns CDR1 GTSNPN and CDR2 SVGIG (reference sequence). The CDR3 consists of 12 residues. Trimming pared 1 base from V and 6 bases from J, leaving 8 bases between. CDR3 region: CAWSAASDTQYF. The CDR3 DNA is TGTGCCTGGAGTGCAGCTTCCGATACGCAGTATTTT.

The chain joins TRBV5-1 to TRBJ2-5; 8 nucleotides align to TRBD1. V gave up 3 bases and J gave up 5 bases; unmatched junction bases: 9. Germline CDR1 SGHRS, CDR2 YFSETQ. The CDR3 runs to 15 residues. CDR3 region: CASSSQGQGAETQYF. The CDR3, as DNA: TGCGCCAGCAGCTCTCAAGGGCAGGGGGCGGAGACCCAGTACTTC.

The V call is TRBV7-2, the J call TRBJ1-2, with no clear D. This CDR3 is built from 18 residues. Germline assignment: CDR1 SGHTA and CDR2 FQGNSA. V lost 6 bases, J lost 0 bases, and 23 bases lay in between. The CDR3 here is CASSLGSSQGLSNYGYTF. CDR3 bases: TGTGCCAGCAGTCTGGGAAGCTCTCAAGGCCTCTCTAACTATGGCTACACCTTC.

As concerns this clone: Other nucleotide sequences from this sample produce the same CDR3. This chain links TRBV9 with TRBJ1-1; possibly TRBD1 for D (6 bases). Per the germline V gene, CDR1 is SGDLS and CDR2 is YYNGEE. This CDR3 is 15 amino acids long. Trimming removed 0 bases from V and 2 bases from J, with 11 bases in between. CDR3 residues: CASSVVAGGNTEAFF. The CDR3 nucleotides are TGTGCCAGCAGCGTAGTTGCGGGGGGCAACACTGAAGCTTTCTTT.

This clone was recorded a few times. The J gene is TRBJ1-1, the V gene TRBV11-2, with TRBD1 matching over 8 bases. Germline-derived CDR1 and CDR2 are SGHAT and FQNNGV. There are 13 residues in the CDR3. V trimming: 5 bases; J trimming: 3 bases; junction bases outside the gene matches: 2. CDR3 sequence: CASSMTGDTEAFF. The CDR3 nucleotides read TGTGCCAGCAGCATGACAGGGGACACTGAAGCTTTCTTT. Looking up the rest from reference TRBV11-2 and TRBJ1-1 gives the full variable domain: EAGVAQSPRYKIIEKRQSVAFWCNPISGHATLYWYQQILGQGPKLLIQFQNNGVVDDSQLPKDRFSAERLKGVDSTLKIQPAKLEDSAVYLCASSMTGDTEAFFGQGTRLTVV.

The chain couples TRBV7-2 to TRBJ2-3; D may be TRBD1 or TRBD2 (5 bases each). The germline V and J ends were trimmed by 5 bases and 2 bases, with 11 bases remaining between them. CDR3 length: 14 amino acids. Germline CDR1 and CDR2: SGHTA and FQGNSA. CDR3 amino acids: CASSPRGTTDTQYF. The CDR3 DNA reads as TGTGCCAGCAGCCCCCGGGGCACCACAGATACGCAGTATTTT.

This clone was picked up a small number of times. The chain joins TRBV6-5 to TRBJ1-5; possibly TRBD1 for D (5 bases). There are 13 residues in the CDR3. CDR1 is MNHEY, CDR2 SVGAGI, per germline. V was shortened by 5 bases and J by 7 bases, with 12 bases between the two germline ends. The CDR3 loop reads CASSPRGDQPQHF. Here the CDR3 DNA reads TGTGCCAGCAGTCCCCGGGGGGACCAGCCCCAGCATTTT.

The chain employs TRBV7-9 and TRBJ2-6; D may match TRBD1 or TRBD2 (5 bases each). Trimming took off 2 bases at V and 2 bases at J, with 7 bases between the two ends. The CDR3 runs 15 residues. The germline V gene has CDR1 SEHNR and CDR2 FQNEAQ (reference sequence). The CDR3 loop is CASSLRGAGANVLTF. CDR3 DNA sequence: TGTGCCAGCAGCTTAAGAGGGGCTGGGGCCAACGTCCTGACTTTC.

The rearrangement uses TRBV19 and TRBJ1-5; D possibly corresponds to TRBD1 (6 bases). Germline CDR1 reads LNHDA; CDR2 reads SQIVND (reference sequence). The V and J ends lost 6 bases and 5 bases respectively, with 11 bases between them. This CDR3 region has 13 residues. The CDR3 nucleotides read TGTGCCAGTAGCTACAGGGTGTATCAGCCCCAGCATTTT. Encoded protein: CASSYRVYQPQHF.

This clone was seen more than once but under ten times. The gene calls are TRBV28 and TRBJ2-7; D not certain. Germline V gives CDR1 MDHEN, CDR2 SYDVKM. This CDR3 contains 12 residues. The germline V and J ends were trimmed by 3 bases and 4 bases, with 7 bases remaining between them. CDR3 sequence reads: CASSFPDYEQYF. The CDR3 nucleotides read TGTGCCAGCAGTTTCCCAGATTACGAGCAGTACTTC.

Ten or more counts support this clone. The chain joins TRBV5-4 to TRBJ2-5, with D possibly being TRBD2 (6 bases). The V and J ends lost 4 bases and 5 bases respectively, with 15 bases between them. CDR1 is SGHNT, CDR2 YYREEE, per germline (reference sequence). CDR3 length: 14 residues. The CDR3 reads CASSLKSGLETQYF. CDR3 nucleotides: TGTGCCAGCAGCCTAAAGAGCGGGTTGGAGACCCAGTACTTC.

The chain is built from TRBV28 and TRBJ1-5; D call uncertain. CDR3 length: 15 residues. Germline V lookup: CDR1 MDHEN, CDR2 SYDVKM. The germline V and J ends were trimmed by 5 bases and 2 bases, with 13 bases remaining between them. CDR3 residues: CASSITGMGNQPQHF. CDR3 nucleotide sequence: TGTGCCAGCAGTATTACGGGAATGGGCAATCAGCCCCAGCATTTT.

This clone was seen a few times. The rearrangement links TRBV7-2 to TRBJ2-1, with 7 bases matching TRBD2. This CDR3 has 15 amino acids. Germline CDR1 is SGHTA and CDR2 is FQGNSA. V dropped 5 bases and J dropped 0; count of bases not matched to a gene: 4. The CDR3 sequence is CASSPGGSSYNEQFF. The DNA for the CDR3 is TGTGCCAGCAGCCCCGGCGGGAGCTCCTACAATGAGCAGTTCTTC. Filled out from reference TRBV7-2 and TRBJ2-1, the complete variable domain reads GAGVSQSPSNKVTEKGKDVELRCDPISGHTALYWYRQSLGQGLEFLIYFQGNSAPDKSGLPSDRFSAERTGGSVSTLTIQRTQQEDSAVYLCASSPGGSSYNEQFFGPGTRLTVL.

This clone turned up a few times. V gene TRBV28 combines with J gene TRBJ2-7, with no clear D. Germline values: CDR1 MDHEN, CDR2 SYDVKM. Trimming cost V 2 bases and J 7 bases, with 9 bases left between them. The CDR3 runs to 12 residues. The CDR3 DNA sequence: TGTGCCAGCAGTTTAGGTAGAAAGGAGCAGTACTTC. Amino acid sequence: CASSLGRKEQYF.

The chain has TRBV4-1 and TRBJ2-5; 9 bases fit TRBD2. Looked up from germline, CDR1 is MGHRA and CDR2 is YSYEKL. Unmatched junction bases numbered 7, after V lost 0 bases and J lost 5 bases. This CDR3 is built from 16 residues. This chain's CDR3 is CASSQEGTSGSETQYF. The CDR3 coding sequence is TGCGCCAGCAGCCAAGAAGGTACTAGCGGGTCGGAGACCCAGTACTTC.

Only a few counts were recorded for this clone. Within the sample, other DNA sequences also encode this same CDR3. This chain connects TRBV18 to TRBJ1-1; D unclear. V gave up 3 bases and J gave up 3 bases, with 8 bases separating them. Germline assignment: CDR1 KGHSH and CDR2 LQKENI. This CDR3 contains 13 residues. The CDR3 reads CASSPAMDTEAFF. The CDR3 nucleotides are TGTGCCAGCTCACCCGCGATGGACACTGAAGCTTTCTTT.